This T cell receptor (beta chain) was recorded in a study of vaccination and CD4 T cells after COVID-19. Study information: Convalescents were six males and four females, two of them Hispanic. Cells were stimulated with overlapping spike peptides from SARS-CoV-2, HCoV-NL63, HCoV-OC43 and HCoV-229E.

The V segment lost 5 bases and the J segment 4 bases; nucleotides outside the gene matches: 6. This CDR3 comprises 14 residues. Germline CDR1 MNHEY, CDR2 SMNVEV (reference sequence). Treatment defined: roughly 10-day PBMC culture with coronavirus spike peptide pools or control peptides (ViraFEST assay). This clonotype has only a few counts. Its cognate antigen is unknown. The Oncomine TCR Beta short-read assay was what sequenced the DNA obtained from cultured CD4+ T cells. TCRdb redid the calling of the PCR reads with MiXCR, one entry per CDR3 protein. The sample shows 15,000 to 20,000 distinct CDR3 sequences, roughly 65% of them seen only once.

The specimen was CD4+ T cells from blood, cultured in vitro. V usage is TRBV27 and J usage is TRBJ2-7, with TRBD1 matching 9 bases. The receptor was derived from a human donor who had recovered from COVID-19. The CDR3: CASSPRTGDYEQYF. CDR3 coding DNA: TGTGCCAGCAGTCCCCGGACAGGGGATTACGAGCAGTACTTC.